A single TCR beta chain is shown here with its context. The antigen remains unidentified. At one of its ends the junction is not consistent with the germline gene, which may arise from a read error. The data derive from a study of tumor and adjacent non-tumor tissue in lung cancer. TCRbeta libraries were built with three rounds of nested PCR, modified from ARM-PCR. MiXCR, applied by TCRdb to the multiplex PCR reads, yields one record per CDR3 protein. The table shows over 100,000 distinct CDR3 sequences, with roughly 74% occurring only once. No cell sorting was done before RNA was extracted from the tissue. Donors were chemotherapy-naive, newly diagnosed lung cancer surgical patients in China, August–November 2014. Study-level results: Compared with tumor, normal lung showed significantly lower TCR diversity. Patients with more diverse tumor TCRs had worse survival.

Germline V lookup: CDR1 LGHNA, CDR2 YNFKEQ. CDR3 length equals 14 residues. The sequencing sample was made of lung tumor tissue. This rearrangement joins TRBV4-2 to TRBJ1-2; 8 bases agree with TRBD1. The sequence came from a woman aged 55-69 years with non-small cell lung cancer. CDR3 bases: TGTACCAGCAGCCAGACAGGACAGGGTGCGATGGGGACCTTC. This encodes CTSSQTGQGAMGTF.